Listed below are T cell receptor beta chains from one sample, sequenced in a study of technical replicates of blood from a handful of donors. TCRdb keeps only in-frame clones here, not all; method: immunoSEQ multiplex PCR. The sample lists 58,000 or so clones, approximately 83% seen once, with about 5.1% in the top ten. The specimen was PBMCs. Receptors originate from a human donor in good health. Some clones in this sample may be carry-over from other donors' samples. CDR3s include the opening cysteine and the closing phenylalanine or tryptophan. The order of the fields is J gene, V gene, clone size, D gene, CDR3 DNA, CDR3 protein. The D gene is left open where the match is weak. Size tells how often a clone was seen (once, few, many) or the class of an expanded clone, and some rows leave it out.

>TRBJ2-7|TRBV27|.|TRBD1
TGTGCCAGCAGTTTACTGGGACAGGGCTACGAGCAGTACTTC
CASSLLGQGYEQYF
>TRBJ1-6|TRBV6-5|.|TRBD1
TGTGCCAGCAGAAGACAGGGCAATACTAATTCACCCCTCCACTTT
CASRRQGNTNSPLHF
>TRBJ1-2|TRBV15|.|.
TGTGCCACCAGCCCTACCTTAGACAGGTCCTATGGCTACACCTTC
CATSPTLDRSYGYTF
>TRBJ2-2|TRBV6-1|.|TRBD2
TGTGCCAGCAGTCCTAGCGGCACCGGGGAGCTGTTTTTT
CASSPSGTGELFF
>TRBJ1-1|TRBV7-9|once|TRBD1
TGTGCCAGCAGCTCAAGGACAGGGGATATGCATTTCTTT
CASSSRTGDMHFF
>TRBJ2-7|TRBV7-2|.|.
TGTGCCAGCAGTTCTCTTGCGAGCGGGCCCTCCTACGAGCAGTACTTC
CASSSLASGPSYEQYF
>TRBJ2-1|TRBV7-9|.|TRBD2
TGTGCCAGCAGCCGCGAGAAGCGGGAGGGAAATGAGCAGTTCTTC
CASSREKREGNEQFF
>TRBJ1-3|TRBV30|.|.
TGTGCCTGGAGTGTAGCCGGAAACACCATATATTTT
CAWSVAGNTIYF
>TRBJ1-2|TRBV19|.|.
TGTGCCAGTAGATACAACAGGGCCCCTAACTATGGCTACACCTTC
CASRYNRAPNYGYTF
>TRBJ1-1|TRBV5-1|.|TRBD1
TGCGCCAGCAGCTTGATGGGGACAGGGGGCGGCGGAGGCACTGAAGCTTTCTTT
CASSLMGTGGGGGTEAFF
>TRBJ1-6|TRBV9|once|.
TGTGCCAGCAGCGTTGGGGGGGTAAATTCACCCCTCCACTTT
CASSVGGVNSPLHF
>TRBJ1-1|TRBV6-1|once|.
TGTGCCAGTCGACAGTTTAGGGACACTGAAGCTTTCTTT
CASRQFRDTEAFF
>TRBJ2-2|TRBV7-7|.|TRBD2
TGTGCCAGCAGCGACAAACTAGCGGGGGGCTCCGGGGAGCTGTTTTTT
CASSDKLAGGSGELFF
>TRBJ1-4|TRBV30|.|TRBD1
TGTGCCTGGCAAAGACAGGGGACTCGAAAACTGTTTTTT
CAWQRQGTRKLFF
>TRBJ1-1|TRBV21-1|few|.
TGTGCCAGCAGCACCCGGGACAAATTGAACACTGAAGCTTTCTTT
CASSTRDKLNTEAFF
>TRBJ1-2|TRBV5-1|.|TRBD1
TGCGCCAGCAGCTCCACAGGGGAGAGTGGCTACACCTTC
CASSSTGESGYTF
>TRBJ1-4|TRBV29-1|.|TRBD1
TGCAGCGTTGGCGGACAGGGCGGAGAAAAACTGTTTTTT
CSVGGQGGEKLFF
>TRBJ1-2|TRBV28|.|.
TGTGCCAGCCAAGGGGCAGGGAGGATTTATGGCTACACCTTC
CASQGAGRIYGYTF
>TRBJ1-1|TRBV11-2|.|.
TGTGCCAGCAGCCATCGACAGATCATGAACACTGAAGCTTTCTTT
CASSHRQIMNTEAFF
>TRBJ1-5|TRBV19|.|.
TGTGCCAGTAGTATGTCGCCAGGGCTCAATCAGCCCCAGCATTTT
CASSMSPGLNQPQHF
>TRBJ1-1|TRBV25-1|.|.
TGTGCCAGCAGGATGACTGAGAACACTGAAGCTTTCTTT
CASRMTENTEAFF
>TRBJ1-2|TRBV4-3|.|.
TGCGCCAGCAGCCAAAGCTATAATGGGGGGGCCAACTATGGCTACACCTTC
CASSQSYNGGANYGYTF
>TRBJ1-6|TRBV19|.|.
TGTGCCAGTAGTGTAGGGACACCGAATTCACCCCTCCACTTT
CASSVGTPNSPLHF
>TRBJ1-2|TRBV19|few|.
TGTGCCAGTAGAAAAGGGAACAGGGAGAACTATGGCTACACCTTC
CASRKGNRENYGYTF
>TRBJ2-4|TRBV23-1|.|TRBD2
TGCGCCAGCAGGCAGACTAGCGGAGAAAACATTCAGTACTTC
CASRQTSGENIQYF
>TRBJ2-3|TRBV4-1|.|TRBD2
TGCGCCAGCAGCCAAGTGGGCGGGAGCCGCACAGATACGCAGTATTTT
CASSQVGGSRTDTQYF
>TRBJ2-7|TRBV18|.|TRBD1
TGTGCCAGCTCACTTCGACAGGGGGCTACGGACGAGCAGTACTTC
CASSLRQGATDEQYF
>TRBJ2-1|TRBV4-1|.|TRBD2
TGCGCCAGCAGCCAAAACATACTAGCGGGGGGCAGCAATGAGCAGTTCTTC
CASSQNILAGGSNEQFF
>TRBJ1-3|TRBV7-9|.|TRBD1
TGTGCCAGCAGCTTCACAGGGGATGGAAACACCATATATTTT
CASSFTGDGNTIYF
>TRBJ1-3|TRBV10-3|.|.
TGTGCCATCAGTGAAAACAGTCCTGGAAACACCATATATTTT
CAISENSPGNTIYF
>TRBJ1-1|TRBV6-1|.|TRBD1
TGTGCCAGCAGTGAAGCGGGGGAGGGTCAGGGGGCCTTTTACACTGAAGCTTTCTTT
CASSEAGEGQGAFYTEAFF
>TRBJ1-3|TRBV29-1|.|.
TGCAGCGTTCTCAGCTCTGGAAACACCATATATTTT
CSVLSSGNTIYF
>TRBJ1-1|TRBV5-4|few|TRBD1
TGTGCCAGCAGCTTTGGTGGACAGGGGGACACTGAAGCTTTCTTT
CASSFGGQGDTEAFF
>TRBJ2-7|TRBV4-2|.|TRBD2
TGTGCCAGCAGCCAGACCGGAGAGCGGGGATGGCGCTGGGAGCAGTACTTC
CASSQTGERGWRWEQYF
>TRBJ2-3|TRBV6-5|.|TRBD1
TGTGCCAGCAGTTACGGGGACAGCTCGACAGATACGCAGTATTTT
CASSYGDSSTDTQYF
>TRBJ2-1|TRBV11-3|.|TRBD2
TGTGCCAGCAGCCTCGGGACTAGCGAAAGGAATGAGCAGTTCTTC
CASSLGTSERNEQFF
>TRBJ1-1|TRBV4-3|.|TRBD1
TGCGCCAGCAGTCCTAGGACAGGGGGCAGAGGTACTGAAGCTTTCTTT
CASSPRTGGRGTEAFF
>TRBJ2-7|TRBV10-3|.|TRBD2
TGTGCCATCAGTGAGTCTAGGTCTAGCGGGGCGTTGGGAGAGCAGTACTTC
CAISESRSSGALGEQYF
>TRBJ2-5|TRBV5-1|.|.
TGCGCCAGCAGCGGACAGCAAGAGACCCAGTACTTC
CASSGQQETQYF
>TRBJ2-5|TRBV5-4|.|TRBD1
TGTGCCAGCAGCTACAACGGACAGGCGAGGGGGACCCAGTACTTC
CASSYNGQARGTQYF
>TRBJ2-3|TRBV4-3|few|TRBD2
TGCGCCAGCAGCACAGCGGGGAAGCTAGATACGCAGTATTTT
CASSTAGKLDTQYF